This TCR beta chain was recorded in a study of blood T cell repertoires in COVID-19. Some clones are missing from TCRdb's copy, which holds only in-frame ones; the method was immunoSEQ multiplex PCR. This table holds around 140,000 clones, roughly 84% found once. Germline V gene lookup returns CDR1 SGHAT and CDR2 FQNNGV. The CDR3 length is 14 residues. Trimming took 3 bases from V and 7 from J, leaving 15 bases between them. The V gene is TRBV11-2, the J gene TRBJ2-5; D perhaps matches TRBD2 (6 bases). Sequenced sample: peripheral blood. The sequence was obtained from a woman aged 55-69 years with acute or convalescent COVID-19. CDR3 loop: CASSLPSGEGTQYF. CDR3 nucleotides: TGTGCCAGCAGCTTGCCTTCGGGGGAAGGGACCCAGTACTTC.